Given below is one TCR beta chain in context. These data belong to a study of CD8 T cells in Susac syndrome. V lost 1 base and J 0 bases, leaving 19 bases between the germline ends. The CDR3 contains 20 residues. CDR1 is MGHRA and CDR2 is YSYEKL in the germline V gene. With random hexamers, reverse transcription was performed on roughly 0.5 to 1 ug of RNA. The CDR3 of TCR beta was amplified by immunoSEQ multiplex PCR across 54 Vbeta and 13 Jbeta. TCRdb re-called the immunoSEQ multiplex PCR reads through MiXCR, storing one row per CDR3 protein. The sample records about 150,000 distinct CDR3 sequences, over 95% being singletons. CD8+ and CD4+ T cells circulating in blood were sequenced for TCR beta. Negative isolation was used for CD8+ and CD4+ T cells and FACS enrichment for TEMRA cells.

The sample taken for sequencing was CD8+ T cells from PBMCs. This rearrangement joins TRBV4-1 to TRBJ2-6; D possibly corresponds to TRBD2 (5 bases). The sequence came from a human donor with multiple sclerosis. CDR3 in amino acids: CASSQVYPGPGNSGANVLTF. In DNA form, the CDR3 reads TGCGCCAGCAGCCAAGTCTACCCCGGGCCGGGGAACTCTGGGGCCAACGTCCTGACTTTC.